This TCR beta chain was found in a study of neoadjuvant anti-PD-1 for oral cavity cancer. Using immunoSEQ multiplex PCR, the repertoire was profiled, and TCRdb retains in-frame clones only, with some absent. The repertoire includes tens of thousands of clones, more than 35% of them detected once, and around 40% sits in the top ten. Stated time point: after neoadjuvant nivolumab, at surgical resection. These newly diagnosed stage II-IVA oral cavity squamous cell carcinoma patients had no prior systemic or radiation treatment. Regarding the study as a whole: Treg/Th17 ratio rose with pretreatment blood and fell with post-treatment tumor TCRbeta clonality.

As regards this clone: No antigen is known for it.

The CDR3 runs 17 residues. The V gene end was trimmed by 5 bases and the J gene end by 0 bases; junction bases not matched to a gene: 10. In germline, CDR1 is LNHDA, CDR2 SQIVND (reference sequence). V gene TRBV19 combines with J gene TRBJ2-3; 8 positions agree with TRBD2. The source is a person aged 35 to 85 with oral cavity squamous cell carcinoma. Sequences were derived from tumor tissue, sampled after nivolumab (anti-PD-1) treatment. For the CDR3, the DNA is TGTGCCAGTAGTGCCCCGGACGGGGGGGGGAGCACAGATACGCAGTATTTT. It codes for CASSAPDGGGSTDTQYF.